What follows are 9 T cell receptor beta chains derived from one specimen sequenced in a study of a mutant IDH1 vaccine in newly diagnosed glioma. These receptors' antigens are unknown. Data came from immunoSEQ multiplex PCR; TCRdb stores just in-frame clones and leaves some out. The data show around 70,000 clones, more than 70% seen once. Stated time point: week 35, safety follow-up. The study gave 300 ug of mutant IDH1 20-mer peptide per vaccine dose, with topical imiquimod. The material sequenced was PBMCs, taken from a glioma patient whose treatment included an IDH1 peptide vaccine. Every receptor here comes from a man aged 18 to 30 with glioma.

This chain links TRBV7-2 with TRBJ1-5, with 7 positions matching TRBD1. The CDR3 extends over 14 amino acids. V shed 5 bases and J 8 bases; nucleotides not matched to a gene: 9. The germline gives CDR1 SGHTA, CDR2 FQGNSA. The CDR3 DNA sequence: TGTGCCAGCAGCGAGGGGACAGTGAGGGAGCCCCAGCATTTT. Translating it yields CASSEGTVREPQHF.

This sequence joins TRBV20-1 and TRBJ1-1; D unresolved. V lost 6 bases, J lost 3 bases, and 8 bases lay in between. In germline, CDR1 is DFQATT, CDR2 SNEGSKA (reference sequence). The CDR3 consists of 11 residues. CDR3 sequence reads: CSASGDTEAFF. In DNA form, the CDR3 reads TGCAGTGCCTCTGGGGACACTGAAGCTTTCTTT.

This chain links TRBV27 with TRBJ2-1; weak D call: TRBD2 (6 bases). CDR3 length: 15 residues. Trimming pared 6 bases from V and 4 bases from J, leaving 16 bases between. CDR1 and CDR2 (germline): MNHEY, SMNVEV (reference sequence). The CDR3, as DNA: TGTGCCAGCAGCCGAACTGGGGGGAGATACAATGAGCAGTTCTTC. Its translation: CASSRTGGRYNEQFF.

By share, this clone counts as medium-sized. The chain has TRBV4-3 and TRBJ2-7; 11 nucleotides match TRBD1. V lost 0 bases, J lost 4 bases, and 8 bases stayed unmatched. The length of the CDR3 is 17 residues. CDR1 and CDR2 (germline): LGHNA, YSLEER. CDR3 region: CASSQESFGDRGYEQYF. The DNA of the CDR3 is TGCGCCAGCAGCCAAGAAAGCTTTGGGGACAGGGGGTACGAGCAGTACTTC.

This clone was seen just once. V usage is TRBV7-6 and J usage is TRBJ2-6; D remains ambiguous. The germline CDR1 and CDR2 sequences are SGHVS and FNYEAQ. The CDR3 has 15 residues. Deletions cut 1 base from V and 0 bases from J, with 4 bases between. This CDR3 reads CASSLEASGANVLTF. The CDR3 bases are TGTGCCAGCAGCTTAGAGGCCTCTGGGGCCAACGTCCTGACTTTC.

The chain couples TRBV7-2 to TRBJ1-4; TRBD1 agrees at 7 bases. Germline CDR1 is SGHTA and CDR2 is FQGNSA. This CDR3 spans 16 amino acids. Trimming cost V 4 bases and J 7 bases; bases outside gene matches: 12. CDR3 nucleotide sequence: TGTGCCAGCAGCTCAGACGGGAGGGGGCGCAGTGAAAAACTGTTTTTT. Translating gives CASSSDGRGRSEKLFF.

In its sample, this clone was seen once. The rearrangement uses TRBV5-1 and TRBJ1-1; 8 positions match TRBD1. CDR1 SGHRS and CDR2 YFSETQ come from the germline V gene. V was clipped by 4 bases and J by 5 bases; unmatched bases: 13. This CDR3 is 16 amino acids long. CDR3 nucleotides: TGCGCCAGCAGCGTGGAAGATGACAGGGGTCATACTGAAGCTTTCTTT. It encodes CASSVEDDRGHTEAFF. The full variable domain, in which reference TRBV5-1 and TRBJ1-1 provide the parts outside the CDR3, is KAGVTQTPRYLIKTRGQQVTLSCSPISGHRSVSWYQQTPGQGLQFLFEYFSETQRNKGNFPGRFSGRQFSNSRSEMNVSTLELGDSALYLCASSVEDDRGHTEAFFGQGTRLTVV.

The CDR3 DNA sequence: TGTGCCAGCAGCTTAACAGGAATCTACGAGCAGTACTTC. Translated, it gives CASSLTGIYEQYF. The gene calls are TRBV7-2 and TRBJ2-7; maybe TRBD1 (5 bases). V was pared by 2 bases and J by 3 bases, with 8 bases between. The CDR3 contains 13 residues. Germline V gene data show CDR1 as SGHTA and CDR2 as FQGNSA.

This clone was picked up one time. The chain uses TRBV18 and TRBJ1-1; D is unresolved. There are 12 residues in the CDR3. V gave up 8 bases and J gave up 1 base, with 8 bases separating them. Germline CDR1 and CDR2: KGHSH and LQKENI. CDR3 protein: CASRKGNTEAFF. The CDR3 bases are TGTGCCAGCCGCAAGGGGAACACTGAAGCTTTCTTT. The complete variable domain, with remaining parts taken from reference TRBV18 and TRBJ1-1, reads NAGVMQNPRHLVRRRGQEARLRCSPMKGHSHVYWYRQLPEEGLKFMVYLQKENIIDESGMPKERFSAEFPKEGPSILRIQQVVRGDSAAYFCASRKGNTEAFFGQGTRLTVV.